This entry lists 5 T cell receptor beta chains sequenced from one sample in a study of blood T cell repertoires in COVID-19. Assay used: immunoSEQ multiplex PCR; TCRdb lists only in-frame clones, some missing. Found here are under 150,000 clones, over 55% of them singletons; the top ten hold 2% to 2.5%. Source material: peripheral blood. The receptors originated from a woman aged 70 to 79 with acute or convalescent COVID-19.

This sequence joins TRBV3-1 (or the pseudogene TRBV3-2) and TRBJ2-1; no clear D. V lost 7 bases and J 6 bases, leaving 13 bases between the germline ends. CDR1 and CDR2 from the germline V gene are LGHDT and YNNKEL (reference sequence). This CDR3 spans 13 amino acids. The CDR3 sequence is CASNRGDSNEQFF. CDR3 DNA sequence: TGTGCCAGCAATCGCGGTGACTCCAATGAGCAGTTCTTC.

The chain recombines TRBV5-1 with TRBJ2-1; possible D gene TRBD1, 6 bases. Germline V gene lookup returns CDR1 SGHRS and CDR2 YFSETQ. This CDR3 has 15 residues. Trimming removed 1 base from V and 5 bases from J, with 13 bases in between. The CDR3 nucleotides are TGCGCCAGCAGCTTGCAGGGGCCTGATAACAATGAGCAGTTCTTC. This gives the protein CASSLQGPDNNEQFF. Based on the CDR3 plus reference TRBV5-1 and TRBJ2-1, the full variable domain is KAGVTQTPRYLIKTRGQQVTLSCSPISGHRSVSWYQQTPGQGLQFLFEYFSETQRNKGNFPGRFSGRQFSNSRSEMNVSTLELGDSALYLCASSLQGPDNNEQFFGPGTRLTVL.

This clone was counted a few times. V usage is TRBV21-1 and J usage is TRBJ1-5; the D call in the table, TRBD1, was not verified against the DNA. TRBV21-1 is labeled a pseudogene. The CDR3 contains 19 residues. The CDR3 DNA reads as TGTGCCAGCAGCAAAGAAGGGACAGGCTCCCGGGGGCGCAATCAGCCCCAGCATTTT. Protein product: CASSKEGTGSRGRNQPQHF.

CDR3 DNA sequence: TGTGCCAGCAGTGGACAGGGGCTGGTTTCCTACGAGCAGTACTTC. This codes for CASSGQGLVSYEQYF. This rearrangement joins TRBV25-1 to TRBJ2-7; 8 bases agree with TRBD1. The V gene's germline CDR1 is MGHDK and CDR2 SYGVNS. Trimming took 4 bases from V and 1 from J; bases not matched to a gene: 6. The CDR3 is made up of 15 amino acids.

The V call is TRBV19, the J call TRBJ1-2; no definite D call. The germline V gene encodes CDR1 LNHDA and CDR2 SQIVND (reference sequence). Trimming stripped 3 bases from V and 2 bases from J, with 7 bases between. The CDR3 covers 13 residues. The CDR3, as DNA: TGTGCCAGTAGTATTGCTAGGAACTATGGCTACACCTTC. It specifies CASSIARNYGYTF.